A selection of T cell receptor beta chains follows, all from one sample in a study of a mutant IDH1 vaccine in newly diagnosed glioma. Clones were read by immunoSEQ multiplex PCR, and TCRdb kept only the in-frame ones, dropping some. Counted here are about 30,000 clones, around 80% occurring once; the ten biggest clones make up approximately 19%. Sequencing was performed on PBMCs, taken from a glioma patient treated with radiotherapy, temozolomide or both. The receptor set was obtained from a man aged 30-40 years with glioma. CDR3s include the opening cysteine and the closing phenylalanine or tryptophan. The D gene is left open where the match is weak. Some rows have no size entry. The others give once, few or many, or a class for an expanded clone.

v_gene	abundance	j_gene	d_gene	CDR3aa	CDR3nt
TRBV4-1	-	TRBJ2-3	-	CASSQVGWRGVSSTDTQYF	TGCGCCAGCAGCCAAGTTGGCTGGCGGGGCGTAAGTAGCACAGATACGCAGTATTTT
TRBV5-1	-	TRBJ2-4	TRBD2	CASSLEGTTENIQYF	TGCGCCAGCAGCTTGGAAGGGACTACCGAAAACATTCAGTACTTC
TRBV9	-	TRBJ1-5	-	CASSVADSQPQHF	TGTGCCAGCAGCGTAGCGGATAGCCAGCCCCAGCATTTT
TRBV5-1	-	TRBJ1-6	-	CASSLGGGSSYNSPLHF	TGCGCCAGCAGCTTGGGGGGGGGCAGCTCCTATAATTCACCCCTCCACTTT
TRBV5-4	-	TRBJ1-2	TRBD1	CASNLYNPVQGQDGYTF	TGTGCCAGCAACCTTTATAATCCTGTACAGGGGCAGGATGGCTACACCTTC
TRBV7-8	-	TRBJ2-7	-	CASSPLSDNSYEQYF	TGTGCCAGCAGCCCCCTGAGTGACAACTCCTACGAGCAGTACTTC
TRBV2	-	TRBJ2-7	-	CASSPRTAPYEQYF	TGTGCCAGCAGCCCCAGGACAGCCCCCTACGAGCAGTACTTC
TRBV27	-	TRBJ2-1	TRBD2	CASSLPGRVGSGAHNEQFF	TGTGCCAGCAGTCTCCCGGGCAGGGTGGGTAGCGGGGCGCACAATGAGCAGTTCTTC
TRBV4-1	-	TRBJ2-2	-	CASSQRMVSGELFF	TGCGCCAGCAGCCAAAGAATGGTCTCCGGGGAGCTGTTTTTT
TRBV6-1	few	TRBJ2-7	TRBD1	CASRDGTGGAYEQYF	TGTGCCAGCAGGGACGGGACAGGGGGAGCCTACGAGCAGTACTTC
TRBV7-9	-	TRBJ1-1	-	CASSLLGGNAEAFF	TGTGCCAGCAGCCTGCTAGGAGGTAACGCTGAAGCTTTCTTT
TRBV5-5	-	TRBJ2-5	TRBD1	CASSLVGTEQETQYF	TGTGCCAGCAGCTTGGTAGGGACAGAACAAGAGACCCAGTACTTC
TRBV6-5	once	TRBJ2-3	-	CASSYSNGDTDTQYF	TGTGCCAGCAGTTACTCGAATGGGGACACAGATACGCAGTATTTT
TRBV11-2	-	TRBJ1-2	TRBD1	CASSYDGTGVNYGYTF	TGTGCCAGCAGCTACGACGGGACAGGGGTTAACTATGGCTACACCTTC
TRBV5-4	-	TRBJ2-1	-	CASSSKGKQGLYNEQFF	TGTGCCAGCAGCTCCAAGGGGAAACAGGGCCTCTACAATGAGCAGTTCTTC
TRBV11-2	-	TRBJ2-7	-	CASSLIPGGEQYF	TGTGCCAGCAGCTTAATCCCCGGCGGCGAGCAGTACTTC
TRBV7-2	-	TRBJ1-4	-	CASSLETGGSEKLFF	TGTGCCAGCAGCTTAGAGACAGGAGGAAGTGAAAAACTGTTTTTT
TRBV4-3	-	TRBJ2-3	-	CASSQDREGAGTDTQYF	TGCGCCAGCAGCCAAGATCGGGAGGGGGCTGGGACAGATACGCAGTATTTT
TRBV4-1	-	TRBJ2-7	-	CASSFRDDSYEQYF	TGCGCCAGCAGCTTCCGGGACGATTCCTACGAGCAGTACTTC
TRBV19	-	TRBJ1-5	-	CASSMRPDQPQHF	TGTGCCAGTAGTATGAGGCCAGATCAGCCCCAGCATTTT
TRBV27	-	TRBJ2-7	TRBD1	CASSLRDRDYEQYF	TGTGCCAGCAGTTTAAGGGACAGAGACTACGAGCAGTACTTC
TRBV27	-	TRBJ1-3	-	CASSKQTGSSGNTIYF	TGTGCCAGCAGTAAACAGACAGGTAGCTCTGGAAACACCATATATTTT
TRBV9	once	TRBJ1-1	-	CASSVVKNTEAFF	TGTGCCAGCAGCGTAGTTAAGAACACTGAAGCTTTCTTT
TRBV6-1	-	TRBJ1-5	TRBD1	CASSESPGQGGQPQHF	TGTGCCAGCAGTGAATCCCCGGGACAGGGAGGTCAGCCCCAGCATTTT
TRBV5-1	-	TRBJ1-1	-	CASSLDRRNTEAFF	TGCGCCAGCAGCTTGGATCGGAGGAACACTGAAGCTTTCTTT
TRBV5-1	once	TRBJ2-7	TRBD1	CATSRQGNHEQYF	TGCGCCACCTCGCGACAGGGAAATCACGAGCAGTACTTC
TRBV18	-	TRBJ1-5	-	CASSPSGGGQPQHF	TGTGCCAGCTCACCCTCAGGAGGAGGTCAGCCCCAGCATTTT
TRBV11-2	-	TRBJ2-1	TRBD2	CASRRSGRAIYNEQFF	TGTGCCAGCAGACGTAGCGGGAGGGCCATCTACAATGAGCAGTTCTTC
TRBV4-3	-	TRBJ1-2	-	CASSQDQLLNYGYTF	TGCGCCAGCAGCCAAGATCAACTGCTTAACTATGGCTACACCTTC
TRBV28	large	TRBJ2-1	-	CASSGTSFNEQFF	TGTGCCAGCAGCGGGACCTCTTTCAATGAGCAGTTCTTC
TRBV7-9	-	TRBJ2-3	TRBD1	CASSLGTGGITDTQYF	TGTGCCAGCAGCTTAGGGACAGGGGGTATCACAGATACGCAGTATTTT
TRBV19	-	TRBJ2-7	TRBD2	CASSIVEAGAYEQYF	TGTGCCAGTAGTATAGTGGAAGCGGGAGCCTACGAGCAGTACTTC
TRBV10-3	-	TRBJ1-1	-	CAISGVWAPRNTEAFF	TGTGCCATCAGTGGGGTTTGGGCTCCCAGGAACACTGAAGCTTTCTTT
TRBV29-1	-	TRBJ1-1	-	CSAGRTDEAFF	TGCAGCGCCGGGAGGACAGATGAAGCTTTCTTT
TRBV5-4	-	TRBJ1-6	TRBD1	CASSLGRGLSNSPLHF	TGTGCCAGCAGCTTGGGCAGGGGGCTTTCAAATTCACCCCTCCACTTT
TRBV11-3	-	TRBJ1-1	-	CASSLMMNTEAFF	TGTGCCAGCAGCTTAATGATGAACACTGAAGCTTTCTTT
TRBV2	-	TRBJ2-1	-	CASELLANEQFF	TGTGCAAGCGAATTGCTTGCCAATGAGCAGTTCTTC
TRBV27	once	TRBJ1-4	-	CASSSGGTYLPGTGKLFF	TGTGCCAGCAGTAGTGGTGGGACGTATCTGCCGGGAACCGGGAAACTGTTTTTT
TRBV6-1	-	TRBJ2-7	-	CASRIIYEQYF	TGTGCCAGCAGGATCATCTACGAGCAGTACTTC
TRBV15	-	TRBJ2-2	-	CATSRDLTGELFF	TGTGCCACCAGCAGAGATCTGACCGGGGAGCTGTTTTTT
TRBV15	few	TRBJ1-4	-	CATSRDSGEMPTNEKLFF	TGTGCCACCAGCAGAGATTCGGGGGAGATGCCAACTAATGAAAAACTGTTTTTT
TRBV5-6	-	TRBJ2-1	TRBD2	CASSSSTSGGYNEQFF	TGTGCCAGCAGCTCCTCGACTAGCGGGGGGTACAATGAGCAGTTCTTC
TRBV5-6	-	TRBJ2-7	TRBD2	CASTLAGSSYEQYF	TGTGCCAGCACCCTAGCGGGTAGCTCCTACGAGCAGTACTTC
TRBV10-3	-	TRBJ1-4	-	CAISVTDGPNEKLFF	TGTGCCATCAGTGTGACAGACGGGCCTAATGAAAAACTGTTTTTT
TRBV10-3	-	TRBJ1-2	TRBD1	CAISDMDRTNYGYTF	TGTGCCATCAGTGATATGGACAGGACTAACTATGGCTACACCTTC
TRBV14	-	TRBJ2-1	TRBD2	CASSQDGAGGRNEQFF	TGTGCCAGCAGCCAAGATGGTGCGGGAGGCCGCAATGAGCAGTTCTTC
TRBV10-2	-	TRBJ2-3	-	CASSLGVETDTQYF	TGCGCCTCCAGCTTAGGAGTAGAGACAGATACGCAGTATTTT
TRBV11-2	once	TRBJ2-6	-	CASSPVVRGPQSGANVLTF	TGTGCCAGCAGCCCAGTCGTGCGGGGGCCGCAATCTGGGGCCAACGTCCTGACTTTC
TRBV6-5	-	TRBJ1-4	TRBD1	CASSYSFTGGGEKLFF	TGTGCCAGCAGTTACTCTTTTACAGGGGGCGGTGAAAAACTGTTTTTT
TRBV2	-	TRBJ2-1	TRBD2	CASSEGRSGGKNEQFF	TGTGCCAGCAGTGAGGGGCGCTCGGGAGGTAAAAATGAGCAGTTCTTC
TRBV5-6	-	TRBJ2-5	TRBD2	CASSFVRGRGYQETQYF	TGTGCCAGCAGCTTCGTTCGCGGGAGGGGGTACCAAGAGACCCAGTACTTC
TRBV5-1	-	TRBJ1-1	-	CASSLGDHREAFF	TGCGCCAGCAGCTTGGGGGATCATCGTGAAGCTTTCTTT
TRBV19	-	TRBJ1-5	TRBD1	CASSLKATGGSQPQHF	TGTGCCAGTAGTTTAAAAGCGACAGGGGGTAGCCAGCCCCAGCATTTT